Included here is one T cell receptor beta chain sequence, with context. This sample was taken from a study of blood T cell repertoires in COVID-19. Looking at the study overall: The United States, Italy and Spain provided the acute and convalescent COVID-19 samples. The cDNA or gDNA used as material had been derived from T cells, B-cell-depleted T cells, or PBMCs.

Seattle participants joined during active infection and were tracked over time. Study processing details: The assay estimated nucleated cells by amplifying reference gene primers. Some clones are missing from TCRdb's copy, which holds only in-frame ones; the method was immunoSEQ multiplex PCR. That table is the source of V, J and clone size, and D and trimming were worked out from the DNA. The table shows approximately 50,000 clones, with more than 80% occurring only once. The clonotype comes from a man aged 55 to 70 with COVID-19, enrolled during active disease. The sample was peripheral blood.

The CDR3 sequence: CASSAVVVREQYF. CDR3 nucleotide sequence: TGTGCCAGCAGCGCCGTGGTGGTGAGGGAGCAGTACTTC. The chain links TRBV21-1 to TRBJ2-7; the table calls TRBD2, which could not be checked here. TRBV21-1 is designated a pseudogene. The CDR3 is 13 residues long.